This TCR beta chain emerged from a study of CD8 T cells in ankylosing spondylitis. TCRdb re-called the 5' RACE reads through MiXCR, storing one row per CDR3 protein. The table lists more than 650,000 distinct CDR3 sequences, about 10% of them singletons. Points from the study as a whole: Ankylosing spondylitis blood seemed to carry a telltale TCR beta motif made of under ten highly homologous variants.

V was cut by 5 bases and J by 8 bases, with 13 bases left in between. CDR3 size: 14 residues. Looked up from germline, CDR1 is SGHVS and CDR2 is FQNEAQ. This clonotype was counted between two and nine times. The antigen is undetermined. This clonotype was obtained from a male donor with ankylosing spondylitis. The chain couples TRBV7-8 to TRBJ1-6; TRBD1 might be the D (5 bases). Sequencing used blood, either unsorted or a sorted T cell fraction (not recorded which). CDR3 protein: CASSQGVRDSPLHF. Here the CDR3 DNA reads TGTGCCAGCAGCCAGGGCGTCCGGGATTCACCCCTCCACTTT.